This T cell receptor (beta chain) was documented in a study of T cell changes during pregnancy in multiple sclerosis. The CDR3 extends over 16 amino acids. Germline values: CDR1 MNHEY, CDR2 SVGAGI. Trimming took 2 bases from V and 3 from J; bases not matched to a gene: 3. Profiling relied on immunoSEQ multiplex PCR, and the TCRdb table lists in-frame clones only, not all of them. Counted here are about 67,000 clones, 90% to 95% occurring once; the ten biggest clones make up 1.4% to 1.5%. The chain couples TRBV6-5 to TRBJ2-7, with TRBD2 matching over 14 bases. This receptor was identified in a female donor with multiple sclerosis, enrolled in a pregnancy study. This specimen was peripheral blood, taken in the second trimester of pregnancy. The chain's CDR3 is CASSYEGTSGGYEQYF. The CDR3 coding sequence is TGTGCCAGCAGTTACGAAGGGACTAGCGGGGGCTACGAGCAGTACTTC.